This T cell receptor (beta chain) was observed in a study of Graves' ophthalmopathy and Graves' hyperthyroidism. The wider study: A follow-up of 18 months without ophthalmopathy meant that hyperthyroidism was stable. Study-wide findings and caveats: Sensitivity reached approximately 89% and specificity almost 83% for a 13-signature model separating ophthalmopathy from stable hyperthyroidism. The blood repertoire also included most expanded thyroid clonotypes above 0.001 frequency.

On this clonotype itself: Its antigen is as yet unknown. Mismatch with germline at one junction end may stem from a read error.

CDR1 is MNHEY and CDR2 is SVGAGI in the germline V gene. CDR3 length: 15 amino acids. The authors amplified TCR beta CDR3 regions, and they did so from RNA transcripts for repertoire sequencing. RT-PCR with HTBI primers came first, then second-round multiplex PCR. TCRdb passed the multiplex PCR reads through MiXCR, listing each CDR3 protein once. The sample contains 1 million to 1.3 million distinct CDR3 sequences, 36% of which appear only once. New diagnoses, under 2 months' duration, and ages 18 to 65 characterized the hyperthyroidism patients. Material: peripheral blood or thyroid tissue (not recorded which). The genes are TRBV6-5 and TRBJ1-6; D not certain. The origin of this receptor is an adult man with Graves' hyperthyroidism. CDR3 sequence: CAGSYRPGGDSPLHF. CDR3 in DNA: TGTGCCGGCAGTTACAGACCGGGTGGGGATTCACCCCTCCACTTT.